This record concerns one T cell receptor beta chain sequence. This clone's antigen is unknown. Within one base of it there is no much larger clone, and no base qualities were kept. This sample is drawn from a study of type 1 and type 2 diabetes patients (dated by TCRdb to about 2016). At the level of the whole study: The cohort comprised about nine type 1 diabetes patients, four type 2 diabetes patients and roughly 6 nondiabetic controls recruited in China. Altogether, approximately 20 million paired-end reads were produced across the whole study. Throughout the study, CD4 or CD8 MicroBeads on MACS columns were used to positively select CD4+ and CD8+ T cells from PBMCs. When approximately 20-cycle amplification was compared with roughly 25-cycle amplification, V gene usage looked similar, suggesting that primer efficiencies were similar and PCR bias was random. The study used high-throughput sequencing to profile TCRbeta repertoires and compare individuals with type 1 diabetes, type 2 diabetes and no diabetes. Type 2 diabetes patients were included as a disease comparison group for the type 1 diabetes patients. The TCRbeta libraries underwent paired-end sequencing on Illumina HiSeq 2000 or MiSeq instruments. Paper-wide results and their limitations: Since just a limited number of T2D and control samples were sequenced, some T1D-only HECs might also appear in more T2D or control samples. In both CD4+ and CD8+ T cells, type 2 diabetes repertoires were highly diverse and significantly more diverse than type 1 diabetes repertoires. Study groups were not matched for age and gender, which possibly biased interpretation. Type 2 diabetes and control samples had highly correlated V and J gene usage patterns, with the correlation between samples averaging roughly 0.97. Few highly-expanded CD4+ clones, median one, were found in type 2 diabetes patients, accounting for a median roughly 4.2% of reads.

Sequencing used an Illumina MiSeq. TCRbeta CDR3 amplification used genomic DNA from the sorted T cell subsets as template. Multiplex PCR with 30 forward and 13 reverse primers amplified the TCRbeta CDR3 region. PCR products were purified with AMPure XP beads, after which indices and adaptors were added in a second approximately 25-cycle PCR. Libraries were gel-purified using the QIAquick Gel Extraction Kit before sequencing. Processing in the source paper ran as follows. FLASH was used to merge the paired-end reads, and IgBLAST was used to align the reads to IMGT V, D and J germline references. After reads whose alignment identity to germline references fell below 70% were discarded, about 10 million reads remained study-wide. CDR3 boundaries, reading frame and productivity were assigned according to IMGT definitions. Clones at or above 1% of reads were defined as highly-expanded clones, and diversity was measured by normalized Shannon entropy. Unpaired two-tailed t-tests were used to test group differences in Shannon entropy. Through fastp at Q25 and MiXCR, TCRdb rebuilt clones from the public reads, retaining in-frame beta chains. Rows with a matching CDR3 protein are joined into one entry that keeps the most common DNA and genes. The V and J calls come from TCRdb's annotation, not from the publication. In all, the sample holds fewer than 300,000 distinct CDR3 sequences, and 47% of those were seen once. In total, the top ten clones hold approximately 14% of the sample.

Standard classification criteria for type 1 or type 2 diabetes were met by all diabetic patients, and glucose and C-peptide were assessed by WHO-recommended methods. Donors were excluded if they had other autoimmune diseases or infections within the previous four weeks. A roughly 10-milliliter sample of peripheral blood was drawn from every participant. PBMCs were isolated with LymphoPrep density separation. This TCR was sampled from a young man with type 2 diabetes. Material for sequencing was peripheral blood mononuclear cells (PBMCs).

Here the CDR3 is given as CASSRGGTRTEQFF. The DNA reads TGTGCCAGCAGTCGGGGGGGGACAAGAACTGAGCAGTTCTTC. Here the chain combines TRBV7-9 and TRBJ2-1; a stretch of 8 junction bases matches TRBD2. There are 14 amino acids in the CDR3, from cysteine to phenylalanine inclusive. The sequence is cut down to CDR3 DNA, 42 bases in frame from base 1. CDR1 SEHNR and CDR2 FQNEAQ are derived from the germline V gene (reference sequence). Compared with germline, V lacks 6 bases and J lacks 9 bases; bases without a gene match: 10.